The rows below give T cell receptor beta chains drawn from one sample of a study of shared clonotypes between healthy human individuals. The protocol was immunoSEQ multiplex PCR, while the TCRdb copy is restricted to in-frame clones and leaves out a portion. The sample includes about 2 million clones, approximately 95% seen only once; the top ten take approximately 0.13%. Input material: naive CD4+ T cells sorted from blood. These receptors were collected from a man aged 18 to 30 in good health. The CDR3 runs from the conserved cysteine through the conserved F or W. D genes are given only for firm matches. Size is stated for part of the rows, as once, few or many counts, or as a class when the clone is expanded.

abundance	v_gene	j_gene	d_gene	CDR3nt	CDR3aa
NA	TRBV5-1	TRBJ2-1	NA	TGCGCCAGCAGTCCGGACGTCTACAATGAGCAGTTCTTC	CASSPDVYNEQFF
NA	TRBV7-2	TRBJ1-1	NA	TGTGCCAGCAGCTTAGGAGGACGAAACACTGAAGCTTTCTTT	CASSLGGRNTEAFF
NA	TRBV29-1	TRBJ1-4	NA	TGCAGCGTTGTACAGGGTGGGACTAATGAAAAACTGTTTTTT	CSVVQGGTNEKLFF
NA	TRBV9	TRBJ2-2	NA	TGTGCCAGCAGCGTCAGCTCGAACACCGGGGAGCTGTTTTTT	CASSVSSNTGELFF
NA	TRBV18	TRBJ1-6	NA	TGTGCCAGCTCACCCCCCTATAATTCACCCCTCCACTTT	CASSPPYNSPLHF
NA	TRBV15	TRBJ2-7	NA	TGTGCCACCAGCAGAGATCACGGGTACTCCTACGAGCAGTACTTC	CATSRDHGYSYEQYF
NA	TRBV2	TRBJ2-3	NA	TGTGCCTCCTCAGGGGGGATAGATACGCAGTATTTT	CASSGGIDTQYF
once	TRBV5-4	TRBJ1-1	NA	TGTGCCAGCAGCCGACCCGGGGACATAACATATGAAGCTTTCTTT	CASSRPGDITYEAFF
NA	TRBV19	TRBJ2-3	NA	TGTGCCAGTAGTGGGTCTAGCCCTAGCACAGATACGCAGTATTTT	CASSGSSPSTDTQYF
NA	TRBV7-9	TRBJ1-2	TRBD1	TGTGCCAGCACCGATTGGGACAGGGGCCGGGATGGCTACACCTTC	CASTDWDRGRDGYTF
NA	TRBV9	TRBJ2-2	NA	TGTGCCAGCAGCGTATTGGACACGATGGCCGGGGAGCTGTTTTTT	CASSVLDTMAGELFF
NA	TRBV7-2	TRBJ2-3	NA	TGTGCCAGCAGCTTAGAGGCTAGTTCAGGAGCGAGTACGCAGTATTTT	CASSLEASSGASTQYF
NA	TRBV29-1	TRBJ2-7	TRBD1	TGCAGCGTTGACGGGGACAGGAACGAGCAGTACTTC	CSVDGDRNEQYF
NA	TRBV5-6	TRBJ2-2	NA	TGTGCCAGCAGTAGGCAAGGCGGGGGCCCAACCGGGGAGCTGTTTTTT	CASSRQGGGPTGELFF
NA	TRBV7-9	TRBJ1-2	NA	TGTGCCAGCAGCTCCGACTATGGCTACACCTTC	CASSSDYGYTF
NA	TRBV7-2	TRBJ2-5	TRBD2	TGTGCCAGCAGCCATACTAGCGGAGAGACCCAGTACTTC	CASSHTSGETQYF
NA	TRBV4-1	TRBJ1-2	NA	TGCGCCAGCAGCCAGGTTCGTGGGCGGGGAAACTATGGCTACACCTTC	CASSQVRGRGNYGYTF
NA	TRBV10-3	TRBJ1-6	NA	TGTGCCATCAGTCGACAGCCGGAAAATTCACCCCTCCACTTT	CAISRQPENSPLHF
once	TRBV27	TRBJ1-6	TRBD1	TGTGCCAGCAGCGCAGGGGGCAGTAATTCACCCCTCCACTTT	CASSAGGSNSPLHF
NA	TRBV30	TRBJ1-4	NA	TGTGCCTGGAGTGTTTCCAGGCTTAATGAAAAACTGTTTTTT	CAWSVSRLNEKLFF
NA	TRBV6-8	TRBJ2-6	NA	TGTGCCAGCAGTTATCGGAACTCTGGGGCCAACGTCCTGACTTTC	CASSYRNSGANVLTF
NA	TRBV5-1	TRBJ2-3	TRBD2	TGCGCCAGCAGCTTGGCGGGGGGGCCTAGCACAGATACGCAGTATTTT	CASSLAGGPSTDTQYF
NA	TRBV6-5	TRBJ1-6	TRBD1	TGTGCCAGCAGTTACGTCCAGGGGGGAAATTCACCCCTCCACTTT	CASSYVQGGNSPLHF
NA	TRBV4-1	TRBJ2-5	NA	TGCGCCAGCAGCCTTACCCAAATCCCCGTCCGGGAGACCCAGTACTTC	CASSLTQIPVRETQYF
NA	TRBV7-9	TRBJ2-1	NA	TGTGCCAGCAGCTTAGCTAGCTGGGGCTCCTACAATGAGCAGTTCTTC	CASSLASWGSYNEQFF
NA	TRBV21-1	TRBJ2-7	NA	TGTGCCAGCAGCAAAATACGGCGGGATGACTACGAGCAGTACTTC	CASSKIRRDDYEQYF
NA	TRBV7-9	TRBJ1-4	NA	TGTGCCAGCAGCTTAGGGGGGGCCCTAAATGAAAAACTGTTTTTT	CASSLGGALNEKLFF
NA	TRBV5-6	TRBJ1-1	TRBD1	TGTGCCAGCAGTAGACAGGGTGGGTTCACTGAAGCTTTCTTT	CASSRQGGFTEAFF
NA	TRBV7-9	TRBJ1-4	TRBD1	TGTGCCAGCAGTCCAGGGGGCGCAGGCACTAATGAAAAACTGTTTTTT	CASSPGGAGTNEKLFF
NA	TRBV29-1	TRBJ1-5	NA	TGCAGCGTTGAAGGAGAGGATCAGCCCCAGCATTTT	CSVEGEDQPQHF
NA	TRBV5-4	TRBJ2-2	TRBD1	TGTGCCAGCAGCTCTAAGACAGGGCCAGGCGGGGAGCTGTTTTTT	CASSSKTGPGGELFF
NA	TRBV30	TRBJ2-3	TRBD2	TGTGCCTGGACAGCGGGAGGGCCCAGGAGCACAGATACGCAGTATTTT	CAWTAGGPRSTDTQYF
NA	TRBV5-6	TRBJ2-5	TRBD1	TGTGCCAGCAGCTCGACAGGGGGCGCGGAGACCCAGTACTTC	CASSSTGGAETQYF
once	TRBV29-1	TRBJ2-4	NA	TGCAGCGTTGTAAACAGTTGGGACATTCAGTACTTC	CSVVNSWDIQYF
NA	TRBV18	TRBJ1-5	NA	TGTGCCAGCTCACCGGGACTGAATAGCAATCAGCCCCAGCATTTT	CASSPGLNSNQPQHF
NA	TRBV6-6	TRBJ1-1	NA	TGTGCCAGCAGTTCCTGGACTAGAGAAAAGACTGAAGCTTTCTTT	CASSSWTREKTEAFF
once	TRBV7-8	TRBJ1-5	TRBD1	TGTGCCAGCAGCTTAGAGACAGGGCCAAATCAGCCCCAGCATTTT	CASSLETGPNQPQHF
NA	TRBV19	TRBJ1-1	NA	TGTGCCAGTAGTATGGGGAGGGGGGACCTTGGGACTGAAGCTTTCTTT	CASSMGRGDLGTEAFF
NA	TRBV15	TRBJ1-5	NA	TGTGCCACCAGCAGAGAACCCATCGGAGTACAGCCCCAGCATTTT	CATSREPIGVQPQHF
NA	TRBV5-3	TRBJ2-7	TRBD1	TGTGCCATTCGACAGGGCCCACGCCTCGGGTCGTACGAGCAGTACTTC	CAIRQGPRLGSYEQYF
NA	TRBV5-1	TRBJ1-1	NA	TGCGCCAGCAGCTTCCAGGGAAGGGATGAAGCTTTCTTT	CASSFQGRDEAFF
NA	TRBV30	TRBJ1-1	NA	TGTGCCTGGAGTGTTGGAGTGAACACTGAAGCTTTCTTT	CAWSVGVNTEAFF
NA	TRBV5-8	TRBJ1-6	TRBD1	TGTGCCAGCAACCCGATGACAGGGACTTTGAGCGCCCGAAATTCACCCCTCCACTTT	CASNPMTGTLSARNSPLHF
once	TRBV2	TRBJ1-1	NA	TGTGCCAGCAGTGTTGCCAGGGTGAACACTGAAGCTTTCTTT	CASSVARVNTEAFF
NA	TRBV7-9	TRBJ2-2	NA	TGTGCCGCGAGACGGGAGAGTGGACCCGGGGAGCTGTTTTTT	CAARRESGPGELFF
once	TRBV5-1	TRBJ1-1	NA	TGCGCCAGCAGCTTCTACGCGGGGACACAGAACACTGAAGCTTTCTTT	CASSFYAGTQNTEAFF
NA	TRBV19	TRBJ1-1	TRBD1	TGTGCCAGTAGTCAGACAGGGGCCACTGAAGCTTTCTTT	CASSQTGATEAFF
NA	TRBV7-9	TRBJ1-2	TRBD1	TGTGCCAGCAGCTTACTCCGGGACAGAATTAACTATGGCTACACCTTC	CASSLLRDRINYGYTF
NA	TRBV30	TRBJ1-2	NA	TGTGCCTGGAGTCGGGGAAACTATGGCTACACCTTC	CAWSRGNYGYTF
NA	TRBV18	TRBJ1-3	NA	TGTGCCAGCGTACAAACCTCTGGAAACACCATATATTTT	CASVQTSGNTIYF
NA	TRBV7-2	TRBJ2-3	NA	TGTGCCAGCAGCTTAGCCCGACAAGTAGATACGCAGTATTTT	CASSLARQVDTQYF
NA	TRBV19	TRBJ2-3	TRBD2	TGTGCCAGTAGTACCCAATCAGCGGGAGGTGGCACAGATACGCAGTATTTT	CASSTQSAGGGTDTQYF
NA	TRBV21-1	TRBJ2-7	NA	TGTGCCAGCAGCAGTCTTACTAGGGGCGAGCAGTACTTC	CASSSLTRGEQYF
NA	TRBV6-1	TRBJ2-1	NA	TGTGCCAGCAGTTCCCGTGGGGGTATGGATGAGCAGTTCTTC	CASSSRGGMDEQFF